This T cell receptor beta chain was captured by sequencing in a study of CD4 T cells in relation to SARS-CoV-2 and coronaviruses. On the study more broadly: After 10 to 11 days of antigen culture, PBMC TCR beta CDR3s were sequenced.

Germline V gene lookup returns CDR1 SNHLY and CDR2 FYNNEI. Trimming at V came to 5 bases and at J to 2 bases, leaving 12 bases not matched to a gene. This CDR3 is built from 17 residues. As concerns this clone: Its matching antigen is unknown.

Using immunoSEQ multiplex PCR, the repertoire was profiled, and TCRdb retains in-frame clones only, with some absent. The sample shows about 35,000 clones, over 60% of them seen only once. Naive and memory CD4+ T cells were separated from cryopreserved PBMCs. For 10 days, roughly 9.4 x 10^4 sorted CD4+ cells grew with T cell-depleted PBMCs and CEF. The rearrangement joins TRBV2 to TRBJ2-1; 7 bases are shared with TRBD2. The source material was memory CD4+ T cells from PBMCs, cultured in vitro. The source is an adult with COVID-19. The DNA of the CDR3 is TGTGCCAGCAGTCGTCCGGTGGGGAGGGGCCCCTACAATGAGCAGTTCTTC. Protein product: CASSRPVGRGPYNEQFF.